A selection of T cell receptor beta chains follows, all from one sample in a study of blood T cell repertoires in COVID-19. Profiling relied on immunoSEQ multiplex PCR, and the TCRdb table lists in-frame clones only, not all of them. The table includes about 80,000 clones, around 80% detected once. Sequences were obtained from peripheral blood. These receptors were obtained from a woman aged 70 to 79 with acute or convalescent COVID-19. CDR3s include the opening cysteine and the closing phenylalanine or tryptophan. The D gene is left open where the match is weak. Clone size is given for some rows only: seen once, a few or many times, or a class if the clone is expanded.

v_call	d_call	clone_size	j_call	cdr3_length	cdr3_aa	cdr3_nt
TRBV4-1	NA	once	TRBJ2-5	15	CASSQADTDQETQYF	TGCGCCAGCAGCCAAGCAGACACAGACCAAGAGACCCAGTACTTC
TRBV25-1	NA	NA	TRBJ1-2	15	CASRDERTGNYGYTF	TGTGCCAGCAGAGACGAACGGACGGGGAACTATGGCTACACCTTC
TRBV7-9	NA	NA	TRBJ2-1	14	CASSLEGRTDEQFF	TGTGCCAGCAGCTTGGAGGGCCGGACGGATGAGCAGTTCTTC
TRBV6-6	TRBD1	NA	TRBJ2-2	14	CASSRDRDAGELFF	TGTGCCAGCAGCCGGGACAGGGACGCCGGGGAGCTGTTTTTT
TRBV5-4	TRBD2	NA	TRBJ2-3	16	CASSLGDSGYTDTQYF	TGTGCCAGCAGCTTGGGTGATAGCGGGTACACAGATACGCAGTATTTT
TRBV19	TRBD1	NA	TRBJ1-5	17	CASSTTGTGDSNQPQHF	TGTGCCAGTAGCACCACCGGGACAGGGGATTCCAATCAGCCCCAGCATTTT
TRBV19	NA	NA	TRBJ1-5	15	CASSITRGTNQPQHF	TGTGCCAGTAGTATAACCCGCGGCACGAACCAGCCCCAGCATTTT
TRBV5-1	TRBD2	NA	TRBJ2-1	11	CASTAGEGQFF	TGCGCCAGTACAGCGGGAGAAGGGCAGTTCTTC
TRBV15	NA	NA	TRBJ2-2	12	CATSRRAGELFF	TGTGCCACCAGCAGGAGGGCCGGGGAGCTGTTTTTT
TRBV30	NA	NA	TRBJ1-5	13	CAWSVREDQPQHF	TGTGCCTGGAGTGTACGAGAGGATCAGCCCCAGCATTTT
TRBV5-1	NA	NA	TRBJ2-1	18	CASSRMVTARSITDEQFF	TGCGCCAGCAGCCGTATGGTGACAGCCCGTTCTATCACGGATGAGCAGTTCTTC
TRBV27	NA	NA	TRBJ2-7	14	CASSLYPGEYEQYF	TGTGCCAGCAGTTTATATCCGGGGGAGTACGAGCAGTACTTC
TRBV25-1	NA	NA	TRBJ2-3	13	CASSEMAGDTQYF	TGTGCCAGCAGTGAAATGGCGGGAGATACGCAGTATTTT
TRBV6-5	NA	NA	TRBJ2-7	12	CASSPLRGEQYF	TGTGCCAGCAGTCCCCTTAGAGGCGAGCAGTACTTC
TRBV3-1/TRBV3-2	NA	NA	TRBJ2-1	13	CASSPTSSREQFF	TGTGCCAGCAGCCCAACTAGCAGTCGTGAGCAGTTCTTC
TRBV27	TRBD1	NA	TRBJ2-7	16	CASSLYGQGTISEQYF	TGTGCCAGCAGTTTATATGGACAGGGAACGATCTCCGAGCAGTACTTC
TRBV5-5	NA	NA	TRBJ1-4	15	CASSPRGLTNEKLFF	TGTGCCAGCAGCCCCCGGGGATTAACTAATGAAAAACTGTTTTTT
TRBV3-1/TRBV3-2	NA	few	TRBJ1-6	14	CASSQGQNNSPLHF	TGTGCCAGCAGCCAGGGACAAAATAATTCACCCCTCCACTTT
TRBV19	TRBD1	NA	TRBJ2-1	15	CASASGTGGAREQFF	TGTGCCAGTGCTTCCGGGACAGGGGGCGCAAGAGAGCAGTTCTTC
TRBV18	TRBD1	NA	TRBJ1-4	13	CASSPDRNEKLFF	TGTGCCAGCTCACCGGACAGGAATGAAAAACTGTTTTTT
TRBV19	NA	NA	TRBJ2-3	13	CASSPGGTDTQYF	TGTGCCAGTAGCCCGGGGGGCACAGATACGCAGTATTTT
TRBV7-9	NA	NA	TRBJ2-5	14	CASSWSTGQETQYF	TGTGCCAGCAGCTGGTCCACAGGTCAAGAGACCCAGTACTTC
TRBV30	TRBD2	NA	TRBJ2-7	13	CAWGMGLAGEQYF	TGTGCCTGGGGAATGGGTTTAGCGGGGGAGCAGTACTTC
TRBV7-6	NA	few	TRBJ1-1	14	CASSVGQMNTEAFF	TGTGCCAGCAGCGTGGGGCAGATGAACACTGAAGCTTTCTTT
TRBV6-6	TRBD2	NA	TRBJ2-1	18	CASSRTRLTSGTYNEQFF	TGTGCCAGCAGTCGAACTAGACTGACTAGCGGGACCTACAATGAGCAGTTCTTC
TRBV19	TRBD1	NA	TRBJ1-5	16	CASKTVSGGHNQPQHF	TGTGCCAGCAAAACAGTTTCAGGGGGCCACAATCAGCCCCAGCATTTT
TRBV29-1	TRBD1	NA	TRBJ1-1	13	CSVDGTGGTEAFF	TGCAGCGTTGACGGGACAGGGGGGACTGAAGCTTTCTTT
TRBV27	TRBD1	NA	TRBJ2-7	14	CASSFGTGVREQYF	TGTGCCAGCAGTTTCGGGACAGGGGTTCGCGAGCAGTACTTC
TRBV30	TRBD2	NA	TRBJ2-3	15	CAWGRLAGVSDTQYF	TGTGCCTGGGGTCGACTAGCGGGAGTTTCAGATACGCAGTATTTT